This is a list of T cell receptor beta chains from one sample in a study of T cells in Graves' hyperthyroidism and ophthalmopathy. TCRdb re-analysed the multiplex PCR reads in MiXCR, keeping a single row per CDR3 protein. The repertoire holds about 570,000 distinct CDR3 sequences, with approximately 44% as singletons. Sequencing was done on a sample of peripheral blood or thyroid tissue (not recorded which). These receptors were collected from an adult woman with Graves' disease, either hyperthyroidism or ophthalmopathy (not recorded which). CDR3s include the opening cysteine and the closing phenylalanine or tryptophan.

J | V | CDR3
TRBJ2-7 | TRBV30 | CAWSPDGAYEQYF
TRBJ1-5 | TRBV15 | CATSRGQGAGQPQHF
TRBJ1-1 | TRBV5-5 | CASSWGTGGYTEAFF
TRBJ1-3 | TRBV7-8 | CASSSQGGADTIYF
TRBJ2-3 | TRBV7-9 | CASSRPRLAGRGDTQYF
TRBJ2-7 | TRBV10-2 | CASSGTGAIYEQYF
TRBJ2-4 | TRBV2 | CASSGGARGNIQYF
TRBJ2-7 | TRBV5-5 | CASSRNTEAYEQYF
TRBJ1-3 | TRBV6-1 | CASSVFREGDTIYF
TRBJ2-7 | TRBV12-3/TRBV12-4 | CASSPGSGNSYEQYF
TRBJ1-5 | TRBV15 | CATSSGQSNQPQHF
TRBJ1-5 | TRBV7-9 | CASSLGTAKGQPQHF
TRBJ2-5 | TRBV24-1 | CATSDPGRDGQETQYF
TRBJ1-2 | TRBV19 | CASTQQPRSGNTF
TRBJ2-5 | TRBV30 | CAWRQGSTQYF
TRBJ1-1 | TRBV10-2 | CASSDWGQMNTEAFF
TRBJ1-6 | TRBV19 | CASKGQGPPTINSPLHF
TRBJ2-7 | TRBV25-1 | CASTSGGLYEQYF
TRBJ2-5 | TRBV20-1 | CSAGTSGGYQETQYF
TRBJ1-5 | TRBV4-1 | CASSQVELLGLGNQPQHF
TRBJ2-7 | TRBV10-3 | CAISEPIRGYF
TRBJ1-2 | TRBV7-9 | CASSSLGDVTNYGYTF